The rows below give T cell receptor beta chains drawn from one sample of a study of beta chain features in type 1 diabetes. Profiled with immunoSEQ multiplex PCR; TCRdb holds only in-frame clones, not every one. The sample carries around 350,000 clones, over 10% recorded once. The sample was naive CD4+ T cells from blood. These receptors were collected from a man younger than 30 in good health. The CDR3 runs from the conserved cysteine through the conserved F or W. A D gene is named only where the DNA matches it firmly. Only some rows state a clone size, as once, few, many or a class for expanded clones.

clone_size	v_call	d_call	j_call	cdr3_aa	cdr3_nt
-	TRBV28	-	TRBJ2-1	CASQIWRDVNEQFF	TGTGCCAGTCAGATCTGGCGGGATGTGAATGAGCAGTTCTTC
-	TRBV29-1	TRBD2	TRBJ2-2	CSVGGAGELFF	TGCAGCGTGGGGGGGGCCGGGGAGCTGTTTTTT
-	TRBV7-9	TRBD1	TRBJ1-2	CASSLPGQGLGYTF	TGTGCCAGCAGCTTACCGGGACAGGGCCTCGGCTACACCTTC
-	TRBV30	-	TRBJ1-5	CAWSRRANQPQHF	TGTGCCTGGAGTAGGCGGGCAAATCAGCCCCAGCATTTT
-	TRBV5-4	-	TRBJ2-7	CASSLQGRLDEQYF	TGTGCCAGCAGCTTGCAGGGGAGACTGGACGAGCAGTACTTC
-	TRBV6-1	-	TRBJ2-5	CASRTQLLGGETQYF	TGTGCCAGCAGGACCCAATTACTGGGAGGAGAGACCCAGTACTTC
few	TRBV19	-	TRBJ1-5	CASSRRVGRSNQPQHF	TGTGCCAGTAGTAGGAGGGTCGGACGTAGCAATCAGCCCCAGCATTTT
few	TRBV29-1	-	TRBJ2-7	CSVAVTAGSYEQYF	TGCAGCGTTGCCGTTACGGCGGGAAGCTACGAGCAGTACTTC
few	TRBV5-4	-	TRBJ1-4	CASSPGGTVATNEKLFF	TGTGCCAGCAGCCCCGGAGGGACGGTTGCAACTAATGAAAAACTGTTTTTT
-	TRBV5-1	-	TRBJ2-7	CASSLAPRAGSYEQYF	TGCGCCAGCAGCTTGGCCCCCCGGGCAGGGTCCTACGAGCAGTACTTC
-	TRBV6-5	-	TRBJ2-5	CASSLQTGQETQYF	TGTGCCAGCAGTCTGCAGACAGGCCAAGAGACCCAGTACTTC
few	TRBV6-1	TRBD1	TRBJ2-3	CASSGTGKLGTDTQYF	TGTGCCAGCAGTGGGACAGGGAAACTTGGCACAGATACGCAGTATTTT
few	TRBV19	TRBD1	TRBJ2-7	CASSIGTGSLEQYF	TGTGCCAGTAGTATCGGGACAGGGTCTCTCGAGCAGTACTTC
few	TRBV4-3	TRBD2	TRBJ2-7	CASSQDSSGTLEQYF	TGCGCCAGCAGCCAAGATTCTAGCGGGACTCTCGAGCAGTACTTC